The 20 T cell receptor beta chains reported below all come from one sample, sequenced in a study of breast tumors, draining lymph nodes, adjacent tissues. Using its own MiXCR run on the multiplex PCR reads, TCRdb lists one record per CDR3 protein. Of 150,000 to 200,000 distinct CDR3 sequences listed, 30% to 35% are singletons. Samples came from axillary lymph nodes draining the breast cancer. What was sequenced was axillary lymph node tissue. These receptors came from a female donor with breast cancer. Some clones in this sample may be carry-over from other donors' samples.

This clonotype was recorded many times. This chain uses TRBV20-1 with TRBJ1-4; TRBD1 agrees at 10 bases. Germline values: CDR1 DFQATT, CDR2 SNEGSKA (reference sequence). With V trimmed by 6 bases and J by 8 bases, 3 bases remained unmatched. This CDR3 is 12 amino acids long. The chain's CDR3 is CSAAGQGEKLFF. In nucleotides, the CDR3 is TGCAGTGCCGCGGGACAGGGGGAAAAACTGTTTTTT.

This clonotype was picked up many times. The CDR3 sequence: CASSQPTGGEKLFF. CDR3 nucleotides: TGTGCCAGCAGCCAACCTACAGGGGGCGAAAAACTGTTTTTT. This rearrangement joins TRBV4-2 to TRBJ1-4; TRBD1 matches 9 bases. CDR1 is LGHNA and CDR2 is YNFKEQ in the germline V gene. The CDR3 runs to 14 residues. J lost 8 bases, V lost 2 bases, and 3 bases had no gene match.

This clonotype was seen only a few times. The chain couples TRBV6-5 to TRBJ2-7; tentative D call: TRBD1 (6 bases). V was clipped by 5 bases and J by 6 bases, with 14 bases between them. Germline values: CDR1 MNHEY, CDR2 SVGAGI. The CDR3 runs 13 residues. DNA of the CDR3: TGTGCCAGCAGTCACGCGACAGGCCTCGAGCAGTACTTC. It specifies CASSHATGLEQYF.

This clonotype occurred many times. The chain links TRBV19 to TRBJ2-5; D unresolved. The CDR3 loop spans 14 amino acids. Germline V lookup: CDR1 LNHDA, CDR2 SQIVND (reference sequence). V was cut by 8 bases and J by 5 bases, with 18 bases left in between. The CDR3 here is CASGSNGMEETQYF. The CDR3 bases are TGTGCCAGTGGGTCTAACGGAATGGAGGAGACCCAGTACTTC.

V is TRBV6-5 and J is TRBJ2-2; D possibly corresponds to TRBD1 (6 bases). CDR1 is MNHEY and CDR2 is SVGAGI in the germline V gene. The V end lost 5 bases, the J end lost 6 bases, and 13 bases lay between the germline ends. This CDR3 is built from 14 residues. The CDR3 sequence is CASSHFRGAGELFF. CDR3 sequence (DNA): TGTGCCAGCAGTCACTTCAGGGGAGCCGGGGAGCTGTTTTTT.

V is TRBV4-2 and J is TRBJ1-1, with D unclear. The germline CDR1 and CDR2 sequences are LGHNA and YNFKEQ. Trimming took 0 bases from V and 7 from J, leaving 12 bases between them. This CDR3 contains 14 residues. The CDR3 loop reads CASSQDWISSEAFF. The CDR3 DNA reads TGTGCCAGCAGCCAAGATTGGATAAGTAGTGAAGCTTTCTTT.

The chain joins TRBV6-5 to TRBJ2-1, with 9 bases identical to TRBD2. CDR3 size: 17 residues. J lost 4 bases, V lost 5 bases, and 12 bases had no gene match. Germline lookup yields CDR1 MNHEY and CDR2 SVGAGI. The CDR3, as DNA: TGTGCCAGCAGTCCGCTCAGCGGGGGGACCTTATACAATGAGCAGTTCTTC. Amino acids: CASSPLSGGTLYNEQFF.

The chain links TRBV25-1 to TRBJ2-5, with 14 bases fitting TRBD2. The CDR3 runs to 18 residues. V lost 3 bases and J lost 5; bases outside the gene matches: 11. Per the germline V gene, CDR1 is MGHDK and CDR2 is SYGVNS. The CDR3 loop reads CASSERLAGGPGSETQYF. The CDR3 DNA is TGTGCCAGCAGTGAGCGACTAGCGGGGGGGCCTGGTTCGGAGACCCAGTACTTC.

V is TRBV29-1 and J is TRBJ1-5, with D possibly being TRBD1 (5 bases). The CDR3 runs 14 residues. V gave up 0 bases and J gave up 6 bases, with 12 bases separating them. Germline CDR1 is SQVTM and CDR2 is ANQGSEA. The CDR3 nucleotides are TGCAGCGTTGAAGACAGGGAAGGCGGTCAGCCCCAGCATTTT. It encodes CSVEDREGGQPQHF.

The rearrangement joins TRBV4-1 to TRBJ1-3; weak D call: TRBD1 (5 bases). Trimming removed 0 bases from V and 9 bases from J, with 12 bases in between. Germline V gives CDR1 MGHRA, CDR2 YSYEKL. The CDR3 is 14 amino acids. In DNA form, the CDR3 reads TGCGCCAGCAGCCAAGACGGCCAGGGTTTCACCATATATTTT. It translates to CASSQDGQGFTIYF.

Only a few counts were recorded for this clonotype. This may arise from a read error, as a much more abundant clone is one base away. This chain uses TRBV11-3 with TRBJ2-7; 7 bases line up with TRBD1. This CDR3 comprises 15 residues. V gave up 5 bases and J gave up 0 bases; unmatched junction bases: 7. CDR1 and CDR2 from the germline V gene are SGHNT and YENEEA. The CDR3 bases are TGTGCCAGCAGCCAATCCGGGACAGCCTCCTACGAGCAGTACTTC. Protein sequence: CASSQSGTASYEQYF.

The chain uses TRBV5-4 and TRBJ2-7; D tentatively reads TRBD1 or TRBD2 (6 bases each). The CDR3 has 16 amino acids. The V and J ends lost 0 bases and 3 bases respectively, with 16 bases between them. Germline assignment: CDR1 SGHNT and CDR2 YYREEE (reference sequence). CDR3: CASSLERGASIYEQYF. CDR3 DNA: TGTGCCAGCAGCTTGGAGAGGGGGGCTAGTATCTACGAGCAGTACTTC.

This clonotype was found many times. This chain links TRBV6-5 with TRBJ2-2, with 12 bases fitting TRBD2. V shed 6 bases, J shed 4 bases, and the junction held 15 bases outside the gene matches. This CDR3 has 19 residues. Germline V lookup: CDR1 MNHEY, CDR2 SVGAGI. The CDR3 region is CASSQRPPGLAGRTGELFF. The CDR3 region has the DNA TGTGCCAGCAGCCAACGGCCCCCCGGACTAGCGGGACGCACCGGGGAGCTGTTTTTT.

The chain uses TRBV3-1 and TRBJ2-5; perhaps TRBD2 as D (5 bases). The V gene's germline CDR1 is LGHDT and CDR2 YNNKEL (reference sequence). Trimming stripped 10 bases from V and 2 bases from J, with 14 bases between. The CDR3 length is 13 residues. Here the CDR3 reads CATGGLVQETQYF. CDR3 nucleotides: TGTGCCACAGGAGGACTGGTACAAGAGACCCAGTACTTC.

The chain recombines TRBV11-3 with TRBJ2-1, with 11 bases matching TRBD2. The germline gives CDR1 SGHNT, CDR2 YENEEA. The CDR3 is 18 residues long. J was trimmed by 5 bases and V by 5 bases; bases with no gene match: 14. The CDR3 reads CASSPRSSGGVPHNEQFF. CDR3 DNA sequence: TGTGCCAGCAGCCCCCGGAGTAGCGGGGGGGTCCCCCACAATGAGCAGTTCTTC. Supplemented by reference TRBV11-3 and TRBJ2-1, the full variable domain reads EAGVVQSPRYKIIEKKQPVAFWCNPISGHNTLYWYLQNLGQGPELLIRYENEEAVDDSQLPKDRFSAERLKGVDSTLKIQPAELGDSAVYLCASSPRSSGGVPHNEQFFGPGTRLTVL.

This clonotype has just a few counts. V usage is TRBV6-1 and J usage is TRBJ2-6; D not resolved. V lost 8 bases and J lost 0, with 17 bases in between. The CDR3 is made up of 17 amino acids. Germline V gene lookup returns CDR1 MNHNS and CDR2 SASEGT. CDR3 DNA: TGTGCCAGCCGAGGATCTAGTCGGTTCTCTGGGGCCAACGTCCTGACTTTC. Amino acid sequence: CASRGSSRFSGANVLTF.

This clonotype has a count of ten or more. The chain combines TRBV7-2 with TRBJ2-6; D uncertain. The CDR3 runs to 14 residues. Germline values: CDR1 SGHTA, CDR2 FQGNSA. With 1 base removed from V and 4 bases from J, the gap between germline ends came to 5 bases. The CDR3 coding sequence is TGTGCCAGCAGCTTAGAGTGGGGGGCCAACGTCCTGACTTTC. Translation gives CASSLEWGANVLTF.

The V call is TRBV20-1, the J call TRBJ2-3; 9 bases line up with TRBD2. From germline, CDR1 is DFQATT and CDR2 SNEGSKA (reference sequence). The ends lost 2 bases at V and 1 base at J; junction bases unmatched: 4. This CDR3 is 15 amino acids long. In nucleotides, the CDR3 is TGCAGTGCTAGAACCCCTAGCGGGGGCACAGATACGCAGTATTTT. It is translated as CSARTPSGGTDTQYF.

This clonotype was seen repeatedly, ten times or more. The chain has TRBV7-9 and TRBJ2-7, with D perhaps assigned TRBD1 or TRBD2 (5 bases each). V was cut by 5 bases and J by 3 bases, with 11 bases left in between. This CDR3 has 13 residues. Germline V CDR1 and CDR2: SEHNR, FQNEAQ (reference sequence). The DNA for the CDR3 is TGTGCCAGCAGCAGGGACGCCAGCTACGAGCAGTACTTC. Residues: CASSRDASYEQYF.

In its sample, this clonotype is medium-sized. This chain connects TRBV10-3 to TRBJ2-7; 10 nucleotides match TRBD1. The CDR3 is made up of 16 amino acids. The V and J ends lost 7 bases and 4 bases, in that order; junction bases with no gene match: 13. Germline values: CDR1 ENHRY, CDR2 SYGVKD. CDR3 sequence reads: CAITPSRDRGYYEQYF. The CDR3, as DNA: TGTGCCATCACCCCGAGCAGGGACAGGGGTTATTACGAGCAGTACTTC.